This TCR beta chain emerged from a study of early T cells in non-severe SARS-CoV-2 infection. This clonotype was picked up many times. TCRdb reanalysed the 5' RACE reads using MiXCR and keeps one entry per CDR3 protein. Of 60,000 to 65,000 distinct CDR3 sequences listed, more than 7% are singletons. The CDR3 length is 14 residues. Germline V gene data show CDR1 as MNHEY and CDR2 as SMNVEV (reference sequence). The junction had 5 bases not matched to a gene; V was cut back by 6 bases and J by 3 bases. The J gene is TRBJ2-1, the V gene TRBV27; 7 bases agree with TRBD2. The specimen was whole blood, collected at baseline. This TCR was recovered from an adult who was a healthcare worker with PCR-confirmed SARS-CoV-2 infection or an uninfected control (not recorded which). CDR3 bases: TGTGCCAGCAGCCCGAGCGGGGACTACAATGAGCAGTTCTTC. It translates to CASSPSGDYNEQFF.